This is a list of T cell receptor beta chains from one sample in a study of chemoradiotherapy in HPV16-positive cancers. Produced via immunoSEQ multiplex PCR; TCRdb's table is partial and in-frame only. There are 15,000 or so clones in the sample; more than 70% occur only once, and approximately 9.9% lies in the top ten. Sampling was carried out from a patient who underwent chemoradiotherapy. Receptor source: a human donor with HPV-associated anogenital cancer. Each CDR3 is given without its conserved first and last residue. The D gene is left open where the match is weak. Clone size is not always given. Where it is, it says once, few, many or a class for expanded clones.

>TRBD1|few|TRBV5-1|TRBJ1-1
ASSLGPTGAEAF
>NA|NA|TRBV27|TRBJ2-7
ASSPSYTRSSYEQY
>TRBD1|NA|TRBV10-2|TRBJ2-7
ASSPPGDRLYEQY
>NA|NA|TRBV30|TRBJ2-1
AWSGGPRNEQF
>NA|NA|TRBV7-8|TRBJ1-6
ASSPLTPPSSYNSPLH
>TRBD1|NA|TRBV7-3|TRBJ1-5
ASSLTPDRGLGYSNQPQH
>NA|NA|TRBV4-3|TRBJ2-1
ASSQGVYNEQF
>NA|NA|TRBV4-3|TRBJ1-2
ASSRNTRGDGYT
>NA|NA|TRBV19|TRBJ2-5
ASSGGVDRVGETQY
>TRBD1|NA|TRBV28|TRBJ1-3
ASSVRDRVRGNTIY
>NA|NA|TRBV7-2|TRBJ1-3
ASSDSSGNTIY
>TRBD2|NA|TRBV7-2|TRBJ2-5
ASSYNGGGTETQY
>NA|NA|TRBV7-9|TRBJ1-1
ASSLLGAGTEAF
>TRBD1|NA|TRBV29-1|TRBJ2-1
SVGTGGYNEQF
>NA|NA|TRBV6-5|TRBJ2-3
ASSLGGPETDTQY
>NA|NA|TRBV19|TRBJ2-1
ASKGAAAYNEQF
>NA|NA|TRBV10-3|TRBJ1-5
ATDPGTNQPQH
>NA|NA|TRBV7-2|TRBJ1-2
ASSSRGFNYGYT
>NA|NA|TRBV6-1|TRBJ2-4
ASSEVGAGEYIQY
>NA|NA|TRBV5-1|TRBJ1-5
ASSLEGPPWEQPQH
>NA|NA|TRBV7-2|TRBJ2-5
ASSLGSGHQETQY
>TRBD1|NA|TRBV29-1|TRBJ1-2
SIYRGGYGYT
>NA|NA|TRBV4-1|TRBJ2-1
ASSQDRNTWRAEF
>NA|NA|TRBV30|TRBJ1-1
AWSVMGAEAF
>TRBD2|NA|TRBV19|TRBJ2-2
ATQRGFGELF
>NA|NA|TRBV30|TRBJ1-5
AWSVRGNNNQPQH
>TRBD2|NA|TRBV30|TRBJ2-3
AWSVPRGEYSTDTQY
>NA|NA|TRBV19|TRBJ2-7
ASSRQESSYEQY
>NA|NA|TRBV15|TRBJ1-2
ATSRDLVATIVNNYGYT
>NA|NA|TRBV11-2|TRBJ2-7
ASSSWDFLRGQY
>NA|NA|TRBV7-2|TRBJ1-4
ASSLSQGGSEKLF
>NA|NA|TRBV4-1|TRBJ1-1
ASSQDRMEAF
>NA|NA|TRBV9|TRBJ2-3
ASSVGDGGVTDTQY
>TRBD1|NA|TRBV11-2|TRBJ2-1
ASSLGTGNANEQF
>NA|NA|TRBV4-1|TRBJ1-5
ASSLVGHNQPQH
>TRBD1|NA|TRBV5-8|TRBJ2-1
ASNRGRANYNEQF
>NA|NA|TRBV7-2|TRBJ2-5
ASSLAVGLETQY
>NA|NA|TRBV6-5|TRBJ2-1
ASSPVSWGEQF
>TRBD2|NA|TRBV25-1|TRBJ2-7
ASSERRTSGTYEQY
>NA|NA|TRBV18|TRBJ1-1
ASSTTGNTEAF
>NA|few|TRBV2|TRBJ1-6
ASSEAGNSPLH
>TRBD1|NA|TRBV5-1|TRBJ2-2
ASSLEGTDYTGELF
>NA|NA|TRBV7-9|TRBJ1-2
ASSGRAENYGYT
>TRBD1|NA|TRBV28|TRBJ2-5
ASSSNFAGQGARETQY
>NA|few|TRBV25-1|TRBJ1-5
ASSENGGNQPQH
>NA|NA|TRBV28|TRBJ1-2
ASSAIGGGYSYGYT
>NA|NA|TRBV5-1|TRBJ1-2
ASSNLQGAYGYT
>NA|once|TRBV4-3|TRBJ2-7
ASSPRTSMGGQY
>NA|NA|TRBV6-5|TRBJ1-5
ASSYSVNQPQH
>NA|NA|TRBV11-2|TRBJ2-3
ASSTKQGSGPDTQY
>NA|few|TRBV5-4|TRBJ2-2
ASSLVRGPTGELF
>TRBD1|NA|TRBV4-1|TRBJ2-3
ASSRRDRGNHITLTDTQY
>NA|few|TRBV5-4|TRBJ1-3
ASSLQTGSGNTIY
>TRBD2|NA|TRBV9|TRBJ2-2
ASSVRAGGLSNTGELF
>NA|NA|TRBV6-6|TRBJ1-2
ASSQQGSYGYT